The entry below gives a single T cell receptor (beta chain) sequence along with its context. No antigen is known for it. The data derive from a study of a mutant IDH1 vaccine in newly diagnosed glioma. Stated time point: week 5, during vaccination. Alongside topical imiquimod, each dose of vaccine comprised 300 ug of mutant IDH1 20-mer peptide. TCRdb's table, derived via immunoSEQ multiplex PCR, lists solely in-frame clones and lacks some. The repertoire holds 25,000 to 35,000 clones, with about 90% as singletons. Germline V gene data show CDR1 as MDHEN and CDR2 as SYDVKM. The ends lost 4 bases at V and 0 bases at J; junction bases unmatched: 4. The CDR3 runs to 15 residues.

This clonotype was obtained from a man aged 18-30 years with glioma. The V and J genes are TRBV28 and TRBJ1-1; 8 nucleotides match TRBD1. The starting material was PBMCs, obtained from a glioma patient whose treatment included an IDH1 peptide vaccine. This CDR3 reads CASSSQGAVNTEAFF. For the CDR3, the DNA is TGTGCCAGCAGTTCCCAGGGGGCCGTGAACACTGAAGCTTTCTTT.